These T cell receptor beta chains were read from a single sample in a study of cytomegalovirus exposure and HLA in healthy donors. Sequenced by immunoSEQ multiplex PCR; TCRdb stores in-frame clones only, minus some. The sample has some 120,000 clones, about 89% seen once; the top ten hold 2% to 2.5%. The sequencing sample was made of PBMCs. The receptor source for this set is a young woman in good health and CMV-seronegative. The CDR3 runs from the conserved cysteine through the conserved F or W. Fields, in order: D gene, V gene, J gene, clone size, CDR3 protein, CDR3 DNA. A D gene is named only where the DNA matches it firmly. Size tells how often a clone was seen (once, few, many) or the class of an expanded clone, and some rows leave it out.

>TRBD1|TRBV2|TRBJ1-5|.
CASKTGDQPQHF
TGTGCCAGCAAAACAGGGGATCAGCCCCAGCATTTT
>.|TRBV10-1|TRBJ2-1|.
CASSESEGEQFF
TGCGCCAGCAGTGAGTCAGAGGGAGAGCAGTTCTTC
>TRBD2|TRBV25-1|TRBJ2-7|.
CASSDSGRATHEQYF
TGTGCCAGCAGTGACAGCGGGAGGGCGACCCACGAGCAGTACTTC
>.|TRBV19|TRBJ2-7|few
CASSPSPNYEQYF
TGTGCCAGTAGTCCTTCCCCTAACTACGAGCAGTACTTC
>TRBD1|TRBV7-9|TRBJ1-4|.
CASSLRTGFEKLFF
TGTGCCAGCAGCCTCCGGACAGGTTTCGAAAAACTGTTTTTT
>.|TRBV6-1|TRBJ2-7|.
CASSEGPGLASYEQYF
TGTGCCAGCAGTGAAGGTCCGGGACTGGCCTCCTACGAGCAGTACTTC
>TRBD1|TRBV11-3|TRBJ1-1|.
CASSFTGVGTEAFF
TGTGCCAGCAGCTTCACAGGGGTCGGGACTGAAGCTTTCTTT
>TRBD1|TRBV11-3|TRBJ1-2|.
CASSLDGYWGQGAKGYTF
TGTGCCAGCAGCTTAGATGGATATTGGGGACAGGGGGCGAAAGGCTACACCTTC
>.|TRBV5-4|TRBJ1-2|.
CASSPPGGWGYTF
TGTGCCAGCAGCCCACCGGGGGGCTGGGGCTACACCTTC
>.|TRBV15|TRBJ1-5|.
CATSRAQGGQPQHF
TGTGCCACCAGCAGAGCCCAAGGGGGTCAGCCCCAGCATTTT